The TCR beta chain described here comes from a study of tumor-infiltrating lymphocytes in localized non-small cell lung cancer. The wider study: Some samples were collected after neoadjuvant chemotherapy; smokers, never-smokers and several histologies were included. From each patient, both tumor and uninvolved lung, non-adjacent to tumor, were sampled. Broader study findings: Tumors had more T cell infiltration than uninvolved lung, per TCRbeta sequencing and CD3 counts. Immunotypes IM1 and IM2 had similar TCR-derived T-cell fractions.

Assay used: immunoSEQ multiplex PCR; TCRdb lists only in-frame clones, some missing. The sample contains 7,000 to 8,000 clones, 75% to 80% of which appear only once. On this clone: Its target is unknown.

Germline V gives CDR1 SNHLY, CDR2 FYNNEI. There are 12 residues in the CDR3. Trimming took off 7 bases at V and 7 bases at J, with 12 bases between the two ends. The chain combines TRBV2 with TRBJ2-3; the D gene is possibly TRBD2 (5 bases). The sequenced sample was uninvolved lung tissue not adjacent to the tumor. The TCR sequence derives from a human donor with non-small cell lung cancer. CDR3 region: CASMEARYTQYF. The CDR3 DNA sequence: TGTGCCAGCATGGAGGCGAGATATACGCAGTATTTT.